One and the same sample provided the 18 T cell receptor beta chains below, sequenced in a study of OX40 agonist ivuxolimab in advanced cancers. Libraries were prepared by immunoSEQ multiplex PCR; TCRdb keeps only in-frame clonotypes and omits some of them. The table lists roughly 68,000 clones, roughly nine tenths of them singletons. Sequencing was performed on CD4+ or CD8+ T cells sorted from blood, taken in a trial of the OX40 agonist ivuxolimab. These receptors were taken from an adult with an advanced solid tumor such as melanoma, head and neck, liver or kidney cancer.

The chain joins TRBV11-2 to TRBJ2-1; D ambiguous. Per germline, CDR1 SGHAT and CDR2 FQNNGV. The CDR3 runs to 15 residues. Trimming stripped 5 bases from V and 3 bases from J, with 14 bases between. The CDR3 here is CASSRTEGIYNEQFF. The DNA of the CDR3 is TGTGCCAGCAGCCGGACCGAAGGGATCTACAATGAGCAGTTCTTC.

This rearrangement joins TRBV10-1 to TRBJ2-7; 7 bases are shared with TRBD1. The junction had 4 bases not matched to a gene; V was cut back by 5 bases and J by 3 bases. Germline V CDR1 and CDR2: WNHNN, SYGVQD (reference sequence). CDR3 length: 13 amino acids. The CDR3 loop is CASSTGVGYEQYF. The CDR3 nucleotides read TGCGCCAGCAGTACAGGGGTCGGCTACGAGCAGTACTTC.

The V and J genes are TRBV10-1 and TRBJ1-1; 7 positions match TRBD1. The CDR3 is 15 amino acids. The V segment lost 3 bases and the J segment 8 bases; nucleotides outside the gene matches: 12. Germline V gene lookup returns CDR1 WNHNN and CDR2 SYGVQD (reference sequence). CDR3 residues: CASSERGDSGEEAFF. For the CDR3, the DNA is TGCGCCAGCAGTGAACGGGGGGACAGCGGCGAGGAAGCTTTCTTT.

V and J are TRBV5-4 and TRBJ1-4, with a weak D call TRBD1 (5 bases). V lost 1 base, J lost 0 bases, and 10 bases lay in between. This CDR3 has 16 residues. CDR1 and CDR2 (germline): SGHNT, YYREEE (reference sequence). The CDR3 reads CASSLRGTTTNEKLFF. The CDR3 DNA reads as TGTGCCAGCAGCTTGCGAGGGACCACAACTAATGAAAAACTGTTTTTT.

The sample holds many counts of this clone. The chain joins TRBV7-9 to TRBJ1-2, with D uncertain. This CDR3 region has 12 residues. The V gene's germline CDR1 is SEHNR and CDR2 FQNEAQ (reference sequence). V shed 1 base and J shed 4 bases, with 4 bases lying between them. In DNA form, the CDR3 reads TGTGCCAGCAGCTTAGACACCTATGGCTACACCTTC. This sequence encodes CASSLDTYGYTF.

J is TRBJ1-3 and V is TRBV9, with TRBD1 as a possible D gene (6 bases). Deletions cut 0 bases from V and 6 bases from J, with 13 bases between. The V gene's germline CDR1 is SGDLS and CDR2 YYNGEE. CDR3 length: 15 residues. The DNA of the CDR3 is TGTGCCAGCAGCGTAGATGGACAGCGGCTAAACACCATATATTTT. Translating gives CASSVDGQRLNTIYF.

J is TRBJ2-1 and V is TRBV28; possibly TRBD2 for D (6 bases). Trimming shortened V by 3 bases and J by 9 bases, and 9 bases separated the two germline ends. This CDR3 is built from 12 residues. Germline values: CDR1 MDHEN, CDR2 SYDVKM. In nucleotides, the CDR3 is TGTGCCAGCAGTTTGTCTAGCGCTGAGCAGTTCTTC. It is translated as CASSLSSAEQFF.

Notes on this clone: Germline and junction disagree at one end, which may indicate a read error. The rearrangement uses TRBV5-4 and TRBJ2-7, with no clear D. CDR3 size: 11 residues. Per the germline V gene, CDR1 is SGHNT and CDR2 is YYREEE (reference sequence). The DNA for the CDR3 is TGTGCCAGCAGCTCCCGCTTTGAAGAGAACTTC. Translating it yields CASSSRFEENF.

The chain employs TRBV16 and TRBJ2-2; 9 positions match TRBD1. V lost 1 base and J lost 7; bases outside the gene matches: 4. Germline V gives CDR1 KGHSY, CDR2 FQNENV. CDR3 length: 15 amino acids. The CDR3 DNA is TGTGCCAGCAGCCAATACAGGGGGCAGAACGGGGAGCTGTTTTTT. Its protein product is CASSQYRGQNGELFF.

This clone was detected only once. This chain links TRBV19 with TRBJ1-5, with D perhaps matching TRBD1 (6 bases). V lost 8 bases to trimming and J lost 1 base, with 15 bases between them. The germline gives CDR1 LNHDA, CDR2 SQIVND (reference sequence). The CDR3 length is 15 residues. The CDR3 bases are TGTGCCAGTGAGGGGGGGATGTTAAGCAATCAGCCCCAGCATTTT. This codes for CASEGGMLSNQPQHF.

CDR3 region: CASSTGQGYSPLHF. Written as DNA, the CDR3 is TGTGCCAGCAGTACCGGACAGGGTTATTCACCCCTCCACTTT. This sequence joins TRBV6-5 and TRBJ1-6, with 8 bases matching TRBD1. CDR1 is MNHEY, CDR2 SVGAGI, per germline. The length of the CDR3 is 14 residues. Trimming cost V 5 bases and J 8 bases; bases outside gene matches: 5.

The gene calls are TRBV6-5 and TRBJ2-7, with D maybe TRBD1 (6 bases). Germline V gene sequence: CDR1 MNHEY, CDR2 SVGAGI. The CDR3 sequence is 13 residues long. With 8 bases removed from V and 0 bases from J, the gap between germline ends came to 11 bases. The CDR3 DNA reads as TGTGCCAGCCGGACAGCCAACTCCTACGAGCAGTACTTC. This sequence encodes CASRTANSYEQYF.

The chain carries TRBV4-2 and TRBJ2-1; TRBD1 aligns across 7 bases. There are 14 residues in the CDR3. The germline V gene encodes CDR1 LGHNA and CDR2 YNFKEQ. The J segment lost 9 bases and the V segment lost 4 bases, leaving 9 bases of the junction unmatched. In nucleotides, the CDR3 is TGTGCCAGCAGCCTAAACTCAGGGGGTGTTGAGCAGTTCTTC. Residues: CASSLNSGGVEQFF.

This clone counts as medium-sized. This chain joins TRBV19 and TRBJ1-1; the D gene is possibly TRBD1 (5 bases). Per germline, CDR1 LNHDA and CDR2 SQIVND (reference sequence). The CDR3 is 16 residues long. V lost 6 bases to trimming and J lost 5 bases, with 22 bases between them. CDR3 sequence reads: CASSPLDSTKGTEAFF. The CDR3 DNA reads TGTGCCAGTAGCCCCTTAGACTCCACCAAGGGGACTGAAGCTTTCTTT.

The chain combines TRBV7-9 with TRBJ2-1; 16 bases are a match to TRBD2. This CDR3 contains 19 residues. Looked up from germline, CDR1 is SEHNR and CDR2 is FQNEAQ (reference sequence). With 7 bases clipped from V and 3 bases from J, the junction kept 12 bases outside the gene matches. This chain's CDR3 is CASTAGTSGRGLLYNEQFF. CDR3 DNA: TGTGCCAGCACCGCGGGGACTAGCGGGAGGGGACTCCTCTACAATGAGCAGTTCTTC.

The rearrangement links TRBV6-5 to TRBJ2-1; 8 positions match TRBD2. J gave up 9 bases and V 0 bases, and 4 bases lay outside the gene matches. The CDR3 length is 14 residues. The V gene's germline CDR1 is MNHEY and CDR2 SVGAGI. DNA for the CDR3: TGTGCCAGCAGTTACTCGCGCGGGAGGACTGAGCAGTTCTTC. Residues: CASSYSRGRTEQFF.

The rearrangement links TRBV29-1 to TRBJ1-5; no definite D call. V lost 3 bases and J 4 bases, leaving 13 bases between the germline ends. The CDR3 covers 14 residues. CDR1 and CDR2 from the germline V gene are SQVTM and ANQGSEA. This chain's CDR3 is CSVDSGQPNQPQHF. As DNA, the CDR3 is TGCAGCGTTGACAGCGGGCAGCCTAATCAGCCCCAGCATTTT.

The chain is built from TRBV19 and TRBJ1-5; 7 nucleotides agree with TRBD1. CDR1 and CDR2 from the germline V gene are LNHDA and SQIVND (reference sequence). Trimming took 5 bases from V and 7 from J; bases not matched to a gene: 11. The CDR3 totals 15 residues. This chain's CDR3 is CASSETGARSQPQHF. CDR3 coding DNA: TGTGCCAGTAGTGAAACAGGGGCCAGGTCGCAGCCCCAGCATTTT. Full variable domain (missing parts from reference TRBV19 and TRBJ1-5): DGGITQSPKYLFRKEGQNVTLSCEQNLNHDAMYWYRQDPGQGLRLIYYSQIVNDFQKGDIAEGYSVSREKKESFPLTVTSAQKNPTAFYLCASSETGARSQPQHFGDGTRLSIL.